The following is a TCR beta chain sequence with its context. Its target is not known. V was clipped by 4 bases and J by 2 bases, with 12 bases between them. The CDR3 runs to 14 residues. Germline CDR1 LNHNV, CDR2 YYDKDF (reference sequence). The entry originates in a study of shared clonotypes between healthy human individuals. About the research overall: Per donor, CD8 memory used one plate, CD8 naive used two, CD4 memory used three and CD4 naive used three.

Original methodology: From ImmunoSEQ came sequences covering only the junction and carrying no quality scores, so filtering differed. The table came from immunoSEQ multiplex PCR; TCRdb's copy has only in-frame clones and leaves some out. From that table come the V and J calls and clone size; the DNA was used to work out D and trimming. The data show 1.5 million to 2.5 million clones, approximately 94% seen once. Study outcomes and limitations: Among donors, sharing of clonotypes was expected to be affected by sequencing depth. The sharing of 4.5% to 5% of naive CD4 clonotypes was seen across a few donors.

Only CD45RO-negative cells positively selected for CCR7 counted as naive CD8 cells, so terminally differentiated effector memory CD45RA+ cells were excluded. The TCR sequence derives from a young man in good health. J is TRBJ2-7 and V is TRBV15; D is possibly TRBD2 (7 bases). What was sequenced was naive CD8+ T cells sorted from blood. The CDR3 DNA reads TGTGCCACCAGCATACAGGGAGGGGCCTACGAGCAGTACTTC. It encodes CATSIQGGAYEQYF. Full variable domain (outside the CDR3, taken from reference TRBV15 and TRBJ2-7): DAMVIQNPRYQVTQFGKPVTLSCSQTLNHNVMYWYQQKSSQAPKLLFHYYDKDFNNEADTPDNFQSRRPNTSFCFLDIRSPGLGDTAMYLCATSIQGGAYEQYFGPGTRLTVT.